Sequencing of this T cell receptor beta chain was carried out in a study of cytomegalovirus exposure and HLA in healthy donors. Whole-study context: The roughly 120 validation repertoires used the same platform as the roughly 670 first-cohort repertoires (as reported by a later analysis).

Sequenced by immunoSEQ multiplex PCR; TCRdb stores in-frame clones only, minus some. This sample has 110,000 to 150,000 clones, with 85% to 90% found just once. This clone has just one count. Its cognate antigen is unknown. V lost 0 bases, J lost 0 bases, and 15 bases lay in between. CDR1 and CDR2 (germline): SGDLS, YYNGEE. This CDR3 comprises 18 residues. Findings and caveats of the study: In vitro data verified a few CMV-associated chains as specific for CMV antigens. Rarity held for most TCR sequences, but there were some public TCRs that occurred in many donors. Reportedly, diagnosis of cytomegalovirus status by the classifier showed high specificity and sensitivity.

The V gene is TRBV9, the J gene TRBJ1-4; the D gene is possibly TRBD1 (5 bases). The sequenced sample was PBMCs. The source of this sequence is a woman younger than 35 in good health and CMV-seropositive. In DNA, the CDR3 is TGTGCCAGCAGCGTAGGGGGGGACCTCGGGACAACTAATGAAAAACTGTTTTTT. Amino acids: CASSVGGDLGTTNEKLFF. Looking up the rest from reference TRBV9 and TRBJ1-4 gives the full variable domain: DSGVTQTPKHLITATGQRVTLRCSPRSGDLSVYWYQQSLDQGLQFLIQYYNGEERAKGNILERFSAQQFPDLHSELNLSSLELGDSALYFCASSVGGDLGTTNEKLFFGSGTQLSVL.